One and the same sample provided the 23 T cell receptor beta chains below, sequenced in a study of post-analysis software for immune sequencing data. Overall study results and limits: Relative to controls, patients had about five TRBV segments at higher frequency, with TRBV5-6, TRBV5-1 and TRBV20-1 among these.

Prepared TCR beta cDNA libraries contained unique molecular identifiers. Each CDR3 protein is one row after TCRdb ran MiXCR on the PCR reads. The sample lists approximately 730,000 distinct CDR3 sequences; roughly 27% were seen once. These receptors' antigens are unknown. Specimen: blood. These receptors came from a girl aged 10-17 years with multiple sclerosis.

The chain joins TRBV4-3 to TRBJ2-1; TRBD2 is a possible D gene (6 bases). This CDR3 is 18 amino acids long. V was clipped by 0 bases and J by 6 bases, with 21 bases between them. Germline CDR1 reads LGHNA; CDR2 reads YSLEER. The CDR3, as DNA: TGCGCCAGCAGCCAAGATCTGGACGCTAGCGCCTCTTTCAATGAGCAGTTCTTC. Amino acid sequence: CASSQDLDASASFNEQFF.

This chain connects TRBV20-1 to TRBJ2-5; TRBD2 might be the D (5 bases). With 5 bases removed from V and 2 bases from J, the gap between germline ends came to 12 bases. CDR3 size: 13 residues. Germline lookup yields CDR1 DFQATT and CDR2 SNEGSKA (reference sequence). The CDR3 is CSAPETKQETQYF. The CDR3, as DNA: TGCAGTGCTCCCGAGACTAAACAAGAGACCCAGTACTTC.

The chain joins TRBV11-2 to TRBJ1-3; the D is unclear. Trimming took off 5 bases at V and 0 bases at J, with 17 bases between the two ends. Germline CDR1 is SGHAT and CDR2 is FQNNGV. This CDR3 has 17 residues. CDR3 nucleotide sequence: TGTGCCAGCAGCGGTAGAAGAGTCGCTATCTCTGGAAACACCATATATTTT. It encodes CASSGRRVAISGNTIYF.

This clonotype was picked up a small number of times. The chain carries TRBV12-3 or TRBV12-4 and TRBJ2-5; D unresolved. The CDR3 totals 11 residues. V gave up 3 bases and J gave up 6 bases, with 5 bases separating them. This chain's CDR3 is CASSFGKTQYF. The DNA for the CDR3 is TGTGCCAGCAGTTTCGGCAAGACCCAGTACTTC.

This clonotype was seen just once. The chain recombines TRBV5-1 with TRBJ2-7, with D possibly TRBD2 on 5 matching bases. Germline CDR1 is SGHRS and CDR2 is YFSETQ. The CDR3 spans 14 residues. V was cut by 0 bases and J by 3 bases, with 10 bases left in between. CDR3 residues: CASSLAGMFYEQYF. CDR3 DNA: TGCGCCAGCAGCTTGGCCGGGATGTTCTACGAGCAGTACTTC.

This clonotype was found many times. This chain links TRBV10-3 with TRBJ2-5; TRBD1 matches at 7 bases. Germline assignment: CDR1 ENHRY and CDR2 SYGVKD. This CDR3 comprises 13 residues. With V trimmed by 3 bases and J by 5 bases, 3 bases remained unmatched. CDR3 sequence: CAISDGRGETQYF. The DNA of the CDR3 is TGTGCCATCAGTGACGGCAGGGGGGAGACCCAGTACTTC.

The V call is TRBV20-1, the J call TRBJ2-5; D gene unclear. Germline V gene lookup returns CDR1 DFQATT and CDR2 SNEGSKA (reference sequence). This CDR3 has 12 amino acids. The CDR3 sequence is CSQLRPPETQYF. The CDR3, as DNA: TGCAGCCAGTTGAGGCCCCCGGAGACCCAGTACTTC.

With respect to this clonotype: One end of the junction fails to match germline, which may point to a read error. This chain links TRBV20-1 with TRBJ2-7; D ambiguous. Germline V CDR1 and CDR2: DFQATT, SNEGSKA (reference sequence). The CDR3 loop spans 12 amino acids. DNA for the CDR3: TGCAGGGCTATTCGGAGCTCCTACGAGCAGTACTTC. Translation: CRAIRSSYEQYF.

The chain carries TRBV9 and TRBJ2-3, with a weak D call TRBD2 (6 bases). Germline CDR1 reads SGDLS; CDR2 reads YYNGEE. V was pared by 3 bases and J by 4 bases, with 21 bases between. CDR3 length equals 17 residues. CDR3 region: CASSERGAGRYPDTQYF. The CDR3 DNA is TGTGCCAGCAGCGAGAGAGGGGCGGGGCGCTACCCAGATACGCAGTATTTT. Full variable domain (outside the CDR3, taken from reference TRBV9 and TRBJ2-3): DSGVTQTPKHLITATGQRVTLRCSPRSGDLSVYWYQQSLDQGLQFLIQYYNGEERAKGNILERFSAQQFPDLHSELNLSSLELGDSALYFCASSERGAGRYPDTQYFGPGTRLTVL.

The rearrangement uses TRBV27 and TRBJ2-1; TRBD1 aligns across 7 bases. The trim removed 6 bases at V and 8 bases at J, leaving 4 bases unmatched. The CDR3 loop spans 12 amino acids. The germline CDR1 and CDR2 sequences are MNHEY and SMNVEV (reference sequence). The CDR3 DNA follows: TGTGCCAGCAGACGCCAGGGGGATGAGCAGTTCTTC. Translating gives CASRRQGDEQFF.

In this sample, this clonotype turned up once. J is TRBJ2-4 and V is TRBV6-5, with TRBD2 matching over 9 bases. The J call could be wrong; TRBJ2-7 is a better fit for the DNA end. The CDR3 covers 16 residues. Per the germline V gene, CDR1 is MNHEY and CDR2 is SVGAGI. The CDR3, as DNA: TGTGCCAGCAGTTACAGGAGCGGGGGGTCTCCCTACGAGCAGTACTTC. This encodes CASSYRSGGSPYEQYF.

CDR3 DNA sequence: TGTGCCAGCAGCTTGAGTCCTCAAACGGGAAACACCATATATTTT. This translates into CASSLSPQTGNTIYF. The gene calls are TRBV5-5 and TRBJ1-3, with unresolved D. This CDR3 comprises 15 residues. The V end was cut by 1 base, the J end by 4 bases, with 12 bases between. Germline-derived CDR1 and CDR2 are SGHKS and YYEKEE (reference sequence).

The sample holds a few counts of this clonotype. This chain connects TRBV4-3 to TRBJ2-7, with D perhaps matching TRBD2 (6 bases). The CDR3 totals 16 residues. V dropped 0 bases and J dropped 3 bases, with 15 bases sitting between them. Germline assignment: CDR1 LGHNA and CDR2 YSLEER. CDR3 coding DNA: TGCGCCAGCAGCCAAGAGATCGGGGGAGGAAGCTACGAGCAGTACTTC. As protein: CASSQEIGGGSYEQYF.

The sample holds one count of this clonotype. This sequence joins TRBV7-6 and TRBJ1-1; TRBD1 agrees at 11 bases. V shed 1 base, J shed 7 bases, and the junction held 5 bases outside the gene matches. Germline-derived CDR1 and CDR2 are SGHVS and FNYEAQ. The CDR3 length is 15 residues. CDR3 nucleotide sequence: TGTGCCAGCAGCTTAGAAGGACAGGGGGCGGTTGAAGCTTTCTTT. Its protein product is CASSLEGQGAVEAFF.

The chain joins TRBV7-2 to TRBJ2-3; either TRBD1 or TRBD2 may fit D (5 bases each). The CDR3 contains 17 residues. The V and J ends lost 7 bases and 0 bases respectively, with 20 bases between them. Germline CDR1 SGHTA, CDR2 FQGNSA. CDR3 sequence reads: CASNYHRDGVSTDTQYF. DNA of the CDR3: TGTGCCAGCAACTACCATCGGGACGGGGTTAGCACAGATACGCAGTATTTT.

This clonotype appeared a few times. This sequence joins TRBV12-3 or TRBV12-4 and TRBJ2-4; TRBD2 aligns across 15 bases. CDR3 length: 16 amino acids. The junction had 9 bases not matched to a gene; V was cut back by 5 bases and J by 10 bases. The CDR3 reads CASSLGLAGGRGIQYF. CDR3 in DNA: TGTGCCAGCAGTCTGGGACTAGCGGGGGGAAGGGGTATTCAGTACTTC.

This clonotype was detected once. V is TRBV10-3 and J is TRBJ2-5; 10 nucleotides line up with TRBD2. V dropped 6 bases and J dropped 0; count of bases not matched to a gene: 4. Germline assignment: CDR1 ENHRY and CDR2 SYGVKD. CDR3 length equals 15 residues. The CDR3 sequence is CAIRDSGGHQETQYF. For the CDR3, the DNA is TGTGCCATCAGGGATAGCGGGGGGCACCAAGAGACCCAGTACTTC.

The chain combines TRBV5-1 with TRBJ1-6; 7 nucleotides agree with TRBD1. Trimming took 1 base from V and 9 from J; bases not matched to a gene: 4. Germline V gene data show CDR1 as SGHRS and CDR2 as YFSETQ. The CDR3 has 14 amino acids. CDR3 DNA: TGCGCCAGCAGCTTGAACCGACAGGGTTCACCCCTCCACTTT. Amino acid sequence: CASSLNRQGSPLHF.

This clonotype was seen a few times. The chain recombines TRBV18 with TRBJ2-5; no definite D call. CDR1 is KGHSH, CDR2 LQKENI, per germline. V was cut by 3 bases and J by 2 bases, with 7 bases left in between. The CDR3 has 13 amino acids. The DNA of the CDR3 is TGTGCCAGCTCACCCGCCCTACAAGAGACCCAGTACTTC. Encoded protein: CASSPALQETQYF.

The chain recombines TRBV20-1 with TRBJ2-1, with D perhaps TRBD1 or TRBD2 (6 bases each). V shed 7 bases and J shed 0 bases, with 13 bases lying between them. The germline gives CDR1 DFQATT, CDR2 SNEGSKA (reference sequence). This CDR3 has 14 amino acids. The CDR3 region has the DNA TGCAGTGACCAAGGGGGGAGCTCCTACAATGAGCAGTTCTTC. This sequence encodes CSDQGGSSYNEQFF.

This clonotype was seen a handful of times. The rearrangement links TRBV4-3 to TRBJ2-7, with 9 bases lining up with TRBD2. The CDR3 consists of 16 residues. V was pared by 4 bases and J by 3 bases, with 10 bases of the junction left unmatched. Germline loops: CDR1 LGHNA, CDR2 YSLEER. The CDR3 is CASSRAGGLNSYEQYF. As DNA, the CDR3 is TGCGCCAGCAGCCGAGCGGGAGGTTTGAATAGCTACGAGCAGTACTTC.

A few counts support this clonotype. This chain uses TRBV14 with TRBJ2-7; perhaps TRBD2 as D (6 bases). Germline V gives CDR1 SGHDN, CDR2 FVKESK. CDR3 length equals 15 residues. Trimming stripped 1 base from V and 0 bases from J, with 10 bases between. The CDR3 DNA sequence: TGTGCCAGCAGCCAAGCCGGGACTTACTCCTACGAGCAGTACTTC. This encodes CASSQAGTYSYEQYF.

This clonotype was seen a handful of times. V usage is TRBV7-9 and J usage is TRBJ2-2; D might be TRBD2 (6 bases). In germline, CDR1 is SEHNR, CDR2 FQNEAQ (reference sequence). The germline V and J ends were trimmed by 5 bases and 4 bases, with 14 bases remaining between them. The CDR3 covers 15 residues. Written as DNA, the CDR3 is TGTGCCAGCAGCCCCCTCGGGGGTCGCACCGGGGAGCTGTTTTTT. The encoded protein is CASSPLGGRTGELFF.